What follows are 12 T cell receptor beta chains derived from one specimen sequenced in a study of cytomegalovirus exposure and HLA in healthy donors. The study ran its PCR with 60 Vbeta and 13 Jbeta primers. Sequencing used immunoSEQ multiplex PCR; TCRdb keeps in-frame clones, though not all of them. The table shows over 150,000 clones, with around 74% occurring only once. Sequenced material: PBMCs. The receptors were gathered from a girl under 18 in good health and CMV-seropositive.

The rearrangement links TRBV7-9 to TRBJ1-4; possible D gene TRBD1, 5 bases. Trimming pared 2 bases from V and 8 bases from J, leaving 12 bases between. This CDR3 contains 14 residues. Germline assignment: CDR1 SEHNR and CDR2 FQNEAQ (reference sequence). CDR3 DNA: TGTGCCAGCAGCTTACTGCAGGGTCAGGAAAAACTGTTTTTT. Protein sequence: CASSLLQGQEKLFF.

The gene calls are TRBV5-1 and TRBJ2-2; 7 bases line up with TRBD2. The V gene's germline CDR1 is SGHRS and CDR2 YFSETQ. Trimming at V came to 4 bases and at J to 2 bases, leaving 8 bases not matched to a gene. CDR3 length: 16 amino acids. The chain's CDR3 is CASSRLAGANTGELFF. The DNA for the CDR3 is TGCGCCAGCAGCCGTCTGGCGGGAGCCAACACCGGGGAGCTGTTTTTT. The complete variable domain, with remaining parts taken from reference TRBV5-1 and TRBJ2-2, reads KAGVTQTPRYLIKTRGQQVTLSCSPISGHRSVSWYQQTPGQGLQFLFEYFSETQRNKGNFPGRFSGRQFSNSRSEMNVSTLELGDSALYLCASSRLAGANTGELFFGEGSRLTVL.

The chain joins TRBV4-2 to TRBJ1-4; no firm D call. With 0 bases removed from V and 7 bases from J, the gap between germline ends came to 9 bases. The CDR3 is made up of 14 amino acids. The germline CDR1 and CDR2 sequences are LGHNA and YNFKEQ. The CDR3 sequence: CASSQERWSEKLFF. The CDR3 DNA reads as TGTGCCAGCAGCCAAGAGAGGTGGTCTGAAAAACTGTTTTTT.

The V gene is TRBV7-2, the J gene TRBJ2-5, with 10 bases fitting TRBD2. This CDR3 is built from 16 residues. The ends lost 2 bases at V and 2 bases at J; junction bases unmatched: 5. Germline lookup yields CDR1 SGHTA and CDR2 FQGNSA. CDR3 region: CASSLRASGGQETQYF. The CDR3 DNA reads TGTGCCAGCAGCTTACGGGCTAGCGGGGGTCAAGAGACCCAGTACTTC.

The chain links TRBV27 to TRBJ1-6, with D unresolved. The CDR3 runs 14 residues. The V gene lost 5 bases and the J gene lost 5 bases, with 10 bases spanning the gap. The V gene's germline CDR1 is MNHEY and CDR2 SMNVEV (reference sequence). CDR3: CASSLRRDNSPLHF. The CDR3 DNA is TGTGCCAGCAGTCTGAGACGGGATAATTCACCCCTCCACTTT.

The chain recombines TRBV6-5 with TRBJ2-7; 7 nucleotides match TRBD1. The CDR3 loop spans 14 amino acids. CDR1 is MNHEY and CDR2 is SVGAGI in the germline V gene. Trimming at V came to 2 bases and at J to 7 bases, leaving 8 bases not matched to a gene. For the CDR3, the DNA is TGTGCCAGCAGTTACAACGGACAGGACCTTGAGCAGTACTTC. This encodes CASSYNGQDLEQYF.

The CDR3 nucleotides read TGCGCCAGCAGCCAAGATTCGGATACGCAGTATTTT. This sequence encodes CASSQDSDTQYF. The chain has TRBV4-3 and TRBJ2-3, with D unclear. Between the trimmed V and J ends, which lost 0 bases and 6 bases, there was a span of 4 bases. Germline loops: CDR1 LGHNA, CDR2 YSLEER. The length of the CDR3 is 12 residues.

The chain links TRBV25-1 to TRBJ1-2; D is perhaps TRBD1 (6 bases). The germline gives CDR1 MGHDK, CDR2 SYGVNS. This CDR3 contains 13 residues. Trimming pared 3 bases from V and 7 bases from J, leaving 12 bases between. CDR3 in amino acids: CASSDGGGRGYTF. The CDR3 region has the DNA TGTGCCAGCAGTGATGGGGGGGGCCGTGGCTACACCTTC.

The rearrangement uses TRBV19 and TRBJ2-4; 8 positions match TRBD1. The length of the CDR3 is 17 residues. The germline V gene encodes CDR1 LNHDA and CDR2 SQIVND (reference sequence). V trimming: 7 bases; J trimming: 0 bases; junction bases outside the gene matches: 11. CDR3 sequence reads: CASTADRAIIAKNIQYF. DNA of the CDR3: TGTGCCAGTACCGCGGACAGGGCCATAATAGCCAAAAACATTCAGTACTTC.

CDR3 loop: CASSYVGTVNTEAFF. DNA for the CDR3: TGTGCCAGCAGCTACGTTGGGACTGTGAACACTGAAGCTTTCTTT. V is TRBV11-3 and J is TRBJ1-1, with a possible D match to TRBD1 (5 bases). This CDR3 region has 15 residues. Trimming cost V 4 bases and J 0 bases, with 12 bases left between them. Germline CDR1 and CDR2: SGHNT and YENEEA.

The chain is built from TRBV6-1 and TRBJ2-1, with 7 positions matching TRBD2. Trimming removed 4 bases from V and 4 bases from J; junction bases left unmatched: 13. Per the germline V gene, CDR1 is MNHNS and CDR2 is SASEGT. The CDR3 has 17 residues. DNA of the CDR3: TGTGCCAGCAGTGGGGCCTCCGGGGGGAGAGGTTACAATGAGCAGTTCTTC. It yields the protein CASSGASGGRGYNEQFF.

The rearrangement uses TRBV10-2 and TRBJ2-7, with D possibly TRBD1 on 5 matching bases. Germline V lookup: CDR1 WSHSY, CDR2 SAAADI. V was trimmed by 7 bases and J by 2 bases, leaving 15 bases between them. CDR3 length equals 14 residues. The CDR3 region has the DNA TGCGCCAGCAAGGGATCAGGGAAAGCCTACGAGCAGTACTTC. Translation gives CASKGSGKAYEQYF.